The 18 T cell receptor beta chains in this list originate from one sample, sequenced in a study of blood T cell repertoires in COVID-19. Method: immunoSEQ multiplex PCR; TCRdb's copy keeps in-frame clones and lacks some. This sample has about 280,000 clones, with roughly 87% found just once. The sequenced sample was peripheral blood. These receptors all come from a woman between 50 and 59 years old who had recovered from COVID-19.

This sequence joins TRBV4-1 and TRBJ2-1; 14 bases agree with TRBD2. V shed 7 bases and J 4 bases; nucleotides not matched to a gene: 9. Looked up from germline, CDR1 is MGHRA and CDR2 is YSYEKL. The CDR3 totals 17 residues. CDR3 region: CASNPTSGGAEYNEQFF. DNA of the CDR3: TGCGCCAGCAACCCGACTAGCGGGGGGGCCGAGTACAATGAGCAGTTCTTC.

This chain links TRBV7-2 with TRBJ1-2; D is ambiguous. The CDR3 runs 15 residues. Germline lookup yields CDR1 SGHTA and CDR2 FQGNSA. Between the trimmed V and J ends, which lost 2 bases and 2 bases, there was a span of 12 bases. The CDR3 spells CASSLRQIINYGYTF. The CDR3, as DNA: TGTGCCAGCAGCTTAAGACAAATAATAAACTATGGCTACACCTTC.

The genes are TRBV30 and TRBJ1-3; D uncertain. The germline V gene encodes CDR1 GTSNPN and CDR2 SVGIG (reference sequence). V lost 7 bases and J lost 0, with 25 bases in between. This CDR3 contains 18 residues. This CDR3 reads CAFLVIPARAFSGNTIYF. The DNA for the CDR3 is TGTGCCTTCCTCGTAATCCCAGCGCGGGCCTTCTCTGGAAACACCATATATTTT.

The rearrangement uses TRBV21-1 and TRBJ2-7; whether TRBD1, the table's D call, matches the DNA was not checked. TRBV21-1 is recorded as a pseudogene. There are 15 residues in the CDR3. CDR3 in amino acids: CASSKAGTGGHEQYF. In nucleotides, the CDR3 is TGTGCCAGCAGCAAAGCGGGGACAGGGGGCCACGAGCAGTACTTC.

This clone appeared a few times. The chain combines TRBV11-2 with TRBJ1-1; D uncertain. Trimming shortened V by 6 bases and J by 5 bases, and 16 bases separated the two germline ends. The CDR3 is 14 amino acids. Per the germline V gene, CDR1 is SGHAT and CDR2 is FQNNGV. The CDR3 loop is CASRLGVGGTEAFF. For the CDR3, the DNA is TGTGCCAGCAGACTCGGAGTGGGAGGTACTGAAGCTTTCTTT.

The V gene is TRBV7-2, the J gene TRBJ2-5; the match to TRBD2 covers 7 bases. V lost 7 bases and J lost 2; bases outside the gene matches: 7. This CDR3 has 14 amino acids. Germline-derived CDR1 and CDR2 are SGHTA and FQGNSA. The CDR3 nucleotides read TGTGCCAGCACCAAAAACGGGGGGCAAGAGACCCAGTACTTC. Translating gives CASTKNGGQETQYF.

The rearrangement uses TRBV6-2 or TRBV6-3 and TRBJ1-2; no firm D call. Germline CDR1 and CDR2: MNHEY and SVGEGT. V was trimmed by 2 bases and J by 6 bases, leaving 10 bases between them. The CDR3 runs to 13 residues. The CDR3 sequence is CASSYRGPHGYTF. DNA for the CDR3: TGTGCCAGCAGTTACCGAGGGCCACATGGCTACACCTTC.

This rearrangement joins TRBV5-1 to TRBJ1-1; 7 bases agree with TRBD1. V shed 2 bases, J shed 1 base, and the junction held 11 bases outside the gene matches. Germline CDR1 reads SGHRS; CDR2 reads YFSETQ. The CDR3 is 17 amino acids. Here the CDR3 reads CASSFSFYRGRNTEAFF. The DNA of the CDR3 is TGCGCCAGCAGCTTTTCGTTTTACAGGGGCAGGAACACTGAAGCTTTCTTT.

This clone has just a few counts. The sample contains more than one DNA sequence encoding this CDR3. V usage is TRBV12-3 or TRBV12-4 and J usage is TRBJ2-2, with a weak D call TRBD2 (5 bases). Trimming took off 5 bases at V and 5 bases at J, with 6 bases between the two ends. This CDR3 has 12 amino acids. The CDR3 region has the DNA TGTGCCAGCAGTCGGGGAACCGGGGAGCTGTTTTTT. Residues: CASSRGTGELFF.

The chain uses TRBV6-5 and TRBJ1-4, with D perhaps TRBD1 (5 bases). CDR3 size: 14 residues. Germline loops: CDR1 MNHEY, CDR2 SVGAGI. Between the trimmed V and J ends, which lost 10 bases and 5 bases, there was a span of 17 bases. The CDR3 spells CATQILRGNEKLFF. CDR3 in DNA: TGTGCCACCCAAATTCTAAGGGGAAATGAAAAACTGTTTTTT.

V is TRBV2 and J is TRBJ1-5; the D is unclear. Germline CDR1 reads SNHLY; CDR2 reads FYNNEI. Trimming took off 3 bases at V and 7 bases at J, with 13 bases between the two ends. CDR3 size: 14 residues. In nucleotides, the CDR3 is TGTGCCAGCAGTGACAGGTCGGGAGGGCAGCCCCAGCATTTT. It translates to CASSDRSGGQPQHF.

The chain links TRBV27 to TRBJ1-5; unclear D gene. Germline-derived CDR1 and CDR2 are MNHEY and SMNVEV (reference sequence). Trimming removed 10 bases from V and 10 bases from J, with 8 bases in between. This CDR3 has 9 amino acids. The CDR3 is CATPTPQHF. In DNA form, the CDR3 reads TGTGCCACTCCCACTCCCCAGCATTTT.

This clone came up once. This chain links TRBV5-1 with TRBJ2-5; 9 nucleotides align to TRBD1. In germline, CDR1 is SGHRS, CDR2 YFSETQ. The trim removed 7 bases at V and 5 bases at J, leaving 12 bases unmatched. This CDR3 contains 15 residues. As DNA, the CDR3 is TGCGCCAGCCTACGTTCGGGACAGGGATCGGAGACCCAGTACTTC. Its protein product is CASLRSGQGSETQYF.

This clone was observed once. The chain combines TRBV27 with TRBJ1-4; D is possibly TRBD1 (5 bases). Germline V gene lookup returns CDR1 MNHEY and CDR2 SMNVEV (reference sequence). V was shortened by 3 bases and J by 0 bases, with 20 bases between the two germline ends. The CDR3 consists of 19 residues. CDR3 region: CASSFRRTNKIATNEKLFF. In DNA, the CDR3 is TGTGCCAGCAGTTTTAGGCGGACAAACAAAATTGCAACTAATGAAAAACTGTTTTTT.

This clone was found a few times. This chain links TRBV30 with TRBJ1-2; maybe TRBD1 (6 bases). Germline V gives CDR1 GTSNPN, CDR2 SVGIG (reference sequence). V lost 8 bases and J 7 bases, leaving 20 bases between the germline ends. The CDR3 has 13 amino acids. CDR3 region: CALGHQGKGGYTF. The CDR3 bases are TGTGCCCTGGGACACCAGGGGAAAGGTGGCTACACCTTC.

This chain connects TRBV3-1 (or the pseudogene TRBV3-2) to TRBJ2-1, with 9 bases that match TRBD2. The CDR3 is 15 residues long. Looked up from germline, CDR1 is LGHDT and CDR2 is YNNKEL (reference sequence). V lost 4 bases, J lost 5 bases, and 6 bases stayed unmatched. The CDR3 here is CASSPSGISNNEQFF. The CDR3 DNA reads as TGTGCCAGCAGCCCTAGCGGGATCAGCAACAATGAGCAGTTCTTC.

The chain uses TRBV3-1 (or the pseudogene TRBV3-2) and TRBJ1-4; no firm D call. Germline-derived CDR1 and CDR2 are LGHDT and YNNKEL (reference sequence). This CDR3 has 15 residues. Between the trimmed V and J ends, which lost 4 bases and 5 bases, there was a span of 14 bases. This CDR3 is CASSPSPGVNEKLFF. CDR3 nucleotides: TGTGCCAGCAGCCCTTCTCCGGGAGTGAATGAAAAACTGTTTTTT.

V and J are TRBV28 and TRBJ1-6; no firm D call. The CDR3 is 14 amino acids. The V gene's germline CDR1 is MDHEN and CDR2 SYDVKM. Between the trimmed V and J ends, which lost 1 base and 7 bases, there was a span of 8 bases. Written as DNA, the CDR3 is TGTGCCAGCAGTTTATTCCCTCAGAATTCACCCCTCCACTTT. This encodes CASSLFPQNSPLHF. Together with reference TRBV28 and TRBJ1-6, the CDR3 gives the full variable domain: DVKVTQSSRYLVKRTGEKVFLECVQDMDHENMFWYRQDPGLGLRLIYFSYDVKMKEKGDIPEGYSVSREKKERFSLILESASTNQTSMYLCASSLFPQNSPLHFGNGTRLTVT.